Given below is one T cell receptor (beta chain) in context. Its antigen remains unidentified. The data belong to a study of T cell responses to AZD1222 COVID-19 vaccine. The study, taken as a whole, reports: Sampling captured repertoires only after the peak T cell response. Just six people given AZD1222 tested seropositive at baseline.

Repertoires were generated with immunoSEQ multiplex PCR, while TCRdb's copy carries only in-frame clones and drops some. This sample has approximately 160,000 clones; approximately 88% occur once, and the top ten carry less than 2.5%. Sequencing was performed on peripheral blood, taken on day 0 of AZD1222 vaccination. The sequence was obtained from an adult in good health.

The CDR3 DNA reads as TGTGCCAGCACCTTGATACCCTCCTACGAGCAGTACTTC. Translated: CASTLIPSYEQYF. V gene TRBV6-6 combines with J gene TRBJ2-7, with D unresolved. V was trimmed by 7 bases and J by 0 bases, leaving 10 bases between them. CDR3 length equals 13 residues. Germline V gene data show CDR1 as MNHNY and CDR2 as SVGAGI (reference sequence).